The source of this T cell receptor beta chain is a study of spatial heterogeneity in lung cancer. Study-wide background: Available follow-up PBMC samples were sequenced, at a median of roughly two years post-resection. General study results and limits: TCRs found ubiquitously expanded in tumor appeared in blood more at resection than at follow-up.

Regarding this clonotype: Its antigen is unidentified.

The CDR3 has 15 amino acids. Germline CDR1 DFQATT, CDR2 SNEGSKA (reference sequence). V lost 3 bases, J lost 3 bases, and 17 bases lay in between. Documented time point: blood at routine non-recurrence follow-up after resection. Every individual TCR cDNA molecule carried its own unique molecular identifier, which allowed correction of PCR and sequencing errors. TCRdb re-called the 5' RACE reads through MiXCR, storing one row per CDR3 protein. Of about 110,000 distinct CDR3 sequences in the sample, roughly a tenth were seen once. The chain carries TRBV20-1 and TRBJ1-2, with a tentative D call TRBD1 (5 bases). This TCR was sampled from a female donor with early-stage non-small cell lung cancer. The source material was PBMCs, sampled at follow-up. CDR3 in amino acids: CSARTVGLLDYGYTF. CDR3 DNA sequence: TGCAGTGCTAGGACCGTGGGACTCCTAGACTATGGCTACACCTTC.